These 20 T cell receptor beta chains originate from one sample sequenced in a study of cytomegalovirus exposure and HLA in healthy donors. The assay was immunoSEQ multiplex PCR, and TCRdb's table has in-frame clones only and misses some. The table records tens of thousands of clones, approximately 94% of them present only once. The material sequenced was PBMCs. All receptors come from a woman between 18 and 30 years old in good health and CMV-seropositive.

The chain combines TRBV27 with TRBJ2-5; 7 bases match TRBD2. Germline values: CDR1 MNHEY, CDR2 SMNVEV (reference sequence). The CDR3 contains 14 residues. Losses at the gene ends were 4 bases for V and 4 bases for J; bases not matched to a gene: 6. DNA for the CDR3: TGTGCCAGCAGTTGGGGGGGGGACGGAGAGACCCAGTACTTC. Encoded protein: CASSWGGDGETQYF.

The gene calls are TRBV7-9 and TRBJ2-1, with TRBD2 matching over 10 bases. V lost 7 bases to trimming and J lost 8 bases; unmatched junction nucleotides: 11. The CDR3 extends over 15 amino acids. The germline V gene has CDR1 SEHNR and CDR2 FQNEAQ (reference sequence). In DNA form, the CDR3 reads TGTGCCAGCACCCCCTCTAGCGGGAGAATCGATGAGCAGTTCTTC. Translated, it gives CASTPSSGRIDEQFF. Filled out from reference TRBV7-9 and TRBJ2-1, the complete variable domain reads DTGVSQNPRHKITKRGQNVTFRCDPISEHNRLYWYRQTLGQGPEFLTYFQNEAQLEKSRLLSDRFSAERPKGSFSTLEIQRTEQGDSAMYLCASTPSSGRIDEQFFGPGTRLTVL.

The V and J genes are TRBV20-1 and TRBJ2-7, with D unclear. The germline V and J ends were trimmed by 1 base and 3 bases, with 4 bases remaining between them. This CDR3 region has 11 residues. The V gene's germline CDR1 is DFQATT and CDR2 SNEGSKA (reference sequence). CDR3 in DNA: TGCAGTGCTAGAGTCGGCTACGAGCAGTACTTC. Its translation is CSARVGYEQYF.

DNA for the CDR3: TGTGCCAGCACCCTCCTGTGGCTAGCGGGAGGGGGCTACAATGAGCAGTTCTTC. Protein sequence: CASTLLWLAGGGYNEQFF. The chain employs TRBV28 and TRBJ2-1, with 12 bases matching TRBD2. Germline values: CDR1 MDHEN, CDR2 SYDVKM. This CDR3 region has 18 residues. J was trimmed by 3 bases and V by 7 bases; bases with no gene match: 13.

The chain links TRBV7-9 to TRBJ2-7; 10 positions match TRBD1. Germline CDR1 reads SEHNR; CDR2 reads FQNEAQ (reference sequence). CDR3 length: 15 residues. The V gene end was trimmed by 2 bases and the J gene end by 4 bases; junction bases not matched to a gene: 5. This CDR3 reads CASSLYRQGAYEQYF. DNA for the CDR3: TGTGCCAGCAGCTTATACCGACAGGGGGCTTACGAGCAGTACTTC.

The chain joins TRBV4-3 to TRBJ1-2; weak D call: TRBD1 (5 bases). Trimming removed 3 bases from V and 5 bases from J, with 22 bases in between. The CDR3 sequence is 17 residues long. CDR1 is LGHNA and CDR2 is YSLEER in the germline V gene. CDR3 region: CASSHTLQEGALYGYTF. The CDR3 nucleotides are TGCGCCAGCAGCCACACCCTACAGGAAGGGGCGCTTTATGGCTACACCTTC.

This chain links TRBV7-2 with TRBJ2-7, with 9 nucleotides matching TRBD1. Germline lookup yields CDR1 SGHTA and CDR2 FQGNSA. The V and J ends lost 5 bases and 1 base, in that order; junction bases with no gene match: 3. The CDR3 spans 14 residues. The CDR3 sequence is CASSPGTGSYEQYF. In DNA, the CDR3 is TGTGCCAGCAGCCCAGGGACAGGGTCCTACGAGCAGTACTTC.

This rearrangement joins TRBV9 to TRBJ1-4, with D perhaps TRBD1 (5 bases). Trimming stripped 4 bases from V and 5 bases from J, with 18 bases between. Germline-derived CDR1 and CDR2 are SGDLS and YYNGEE. There are 16 residues in the CDR3. The CDR3 coding sequence is TGTGCCAGCAGCTTGGAGGCGGGGCGGGGGAATGAAAAACTGTTTTTT. It codes for CASSLEAGRGNEKLFF. Full variable domain (rest looked up from reference TRBV9 and TRBJ1-4): DSGVTQTPKHLITATGQRVTLRCSPRSGDLSVYWYQQSLDQGLQFLIQYYNGEERAKGNILERFSAQQFPDLHSELNLSSLELGDSALYFCASSLEAGRGNEKLFFGSGTQLSVL.

The chain links TRBV28 to TRBJ2-5; 9 bases align to TRBD2. CDR1 is MDHEN and CDR2 is SYDVKM in the germline V gene. The CDR3 runs 15 residues. V gave up 8 bases and J gave up 3 bases; unmatched junction bases: 10. The CDR3 region has the DNA TGTGCCAGCCAGAGACTAGCGGAGCATGAAGAGACCCAGTACTTC. Translation: CASQRLAEHEETQYF.

The chain employs TRBV28 and TRBJ2-7; 11 positions match TRBD1. The CDR3 is 14 residues long. After removal of 5 bases from V and 6 bases from J, the junction contained 6 bases not matched to a gene. Germline V gives CDR1 MDHEN, CDR2 SYDVKM. CDR3 sequence (DNA): TGTGCCAGCAGTCGGACAGGGGGCCGGAGCGAGCAGTACTTC. Encoded protein: CASSRTGGRSEQYF.

The rearrangement uses TRBV6-5 and TRBJ2-1; D might be TRBD2 (6 bases). Germline CDR1 is MNHEY and CDR2 is SVGAGI. The CDR3 runs to 13 residues. Between the trimmed V and J ends, which lost 4 bases and 12 bases, there was a span of 16 bases. CDR3 DNA sequence: TGTGCCAGCAGTTCGCTAGAGCGGGCGGGGCAGTTCTTC. Its protein product is CASSSLERAGQFF.

This chain links TRBV28 with TRBJ2-7; TRBD2 aligns across 7 bases. This CDR3 region has 13 residues. The junction had 5 bases not matched to a gene; V was cut back by 6 bases and J by 3 bases. Looked up from germline, CDR1 is MDHEN and CDR2 is SYDVKM. CDR3 in DNA: TGTGCCAGCAGGGTGGCGGGAGTCTACGAGCAGTACTTC. Amino acids: CASRVAGVYEQYF.

The V gene is TRBV4-3, the J gene TRBJ2-6, with a possible D match to TRBD2 (5 bases). This CDR3 has 19 residues. V lost 1 base, J lost 0 bases, and 16 bases lay in between. Germline CDR1 reads LGHNA; CDR2 reads YSLEER. DNA for the CDR3: TGCGCCAGCAGCCAAGCTAATAGCGCTAACCCCTCTGGGGCCAACGTCCTGACTTTC. Its translation is CASSQANSANPSGANVLTF.

The chain is built from TRBV18 and TRBJ1-4, with D perhaps matching TRBD1 (5 bases). The CDR3 runs 14 residues. Trimming left V 6 bases short and J 8 bases short, with 16 bases between. Germline CDR1 is KGHSH and CDR2 is LQKENI. Written as DNA, the CDR3 is TGTGCCAGCTCCCTGGACATGGTGGAAGAAAAACTGTTTTTT. Protein: CASSLDMVEEKLFF.

This chain links TRBV19 with TRBJ2-3, with 12 bases fitting TRBD2. From germline, CDR1 is LNHDA and CDR2 SQIVND (reference sequence). The CDR3 sequence is 13 residues long. The V and J ends lost 5 bases and 9 bases, in that order; junction bases with no gene match: 3. The CDR3: CASSPSGRDTQYF. CDR3 coding DNA: TGTGCCAGTAGTCCTAGCGGGAGGGACACGCAGTATTTT.

V gene TRBV28 combines with J gene TRBJ2-1; 7 positions match TRBD2. The CDR3 spans 14 residues. Trimming at V came to 7 bases and at J to 0 bases, leaving 3 bases not matched to a gene. From germline, CDR1 is MDHEN and CDR2 SYDVKM. DNA for the CDR3: TGTGCCAGCATCGGCGGGAGCTCCTACAATGAGCAGTTCTTC. Translation: CASIGGSSYNEQFF.

The chain recombines TRBV4-3 with TRBJ2-7; 10 nucleotides match TRBD2. CDR1 and CDR2 (germline): LGHNA, YSLEER. J was trimmed by 2 bases and V by 0 bases; bases with no gene match: 10. The CDR3 runs 18 residues. CDR3 sequence: CASSQDRLAGAGAYEQYF. As DNA, the CDR3 is TGCGCCAGCAGCCAAGATCGGCTAGCGGGGGCAGGCGCCTACGAGCAGTACTTC.

The V gene is TRBV7-3, the J gene TRBJ1-2, with D possibly matching TRBD1 (6 bases). Looked up from germline, CDR1 is SGHTA and CDR2 is FQGTGA. The V end was cut by 5 bases, the J end by 1 base, with 8 bases between. This CDR3 is 13 amino acids long. In DNA form, the CDR3 reads TGTGCCAGCAGCCTGGACAGTAACTATGGCTACACCTTC. This codes for CASSLDSNYGYTF. The full variable domain, with the rest looked up from reference TRBV7-3 and TRBJ1-2, is GAGVSQTPSNKVTEKGKYVELRCDPISGHTALYWYRQSLGQGPEFLIYFQGTGAADDSGLPNDRFFAVRPEGSVSTLKIQRTERGDSAVYLCASSLDSNYGYTFGSGTRLTVV.

The J gene is TRBJ2-1, the V gene TRBV11-1; 12 nucleotides align to TRBD1. CDR1 is SGHAT, CDR2 FQDESV, per germline (reference sequence). With 4 bases clipped from V and 7 bases from J, the junction kept 8 bases outside the gene matches. The CDR3 is 16 residues long. The CDR3 region has the DNA TGTGCCAGCAGCTCAAACCGGGACAGGGGGCATAATGAGCAGTTCTTC. Translating it yields CASSSNRDRGHNEQFF.

V usage is TRBV15 and J usage is TRBJ2-1; 7 bases align to TRBD2. CDR3 length: 14 amino acids. The V and J ends lost 0 bases and 7 bases, in that order; junction bases with no gene match: 3. Germline lookup yields CDR1 LNHNV and CDR2 YYDKDF (reference sequence). The CDR3 coding sequence is TGTGCCACCAGCAGAGATAAGGGAGGGAATGAGCAGTTCTTC. It codes for CATSRDKGGNEQFF.